A selection of T cell receptor beta chains follows, all from one sample in a study of immune evolution from preneoplasia to lung adenocarcinoma. Libraries were prepared by immunoSEQ multiplex PCR; TCRdb keeps only in-frame clonotypes and omits some of them. The sample contains 7,000 to 8,500 clones, roughly 70% of which appear only once. What was sequenced was FFPE atypical adenomatous hyperplasia tissue from the lung. These receptors came from a donor at least 70 years old with lung adenocarcinoma. Some clones in this sample may be carry-over from other donors' samples. Each CDR3 is given with its conserved first and last residue. The order of the fields is clone size, V gene, J gene, D gene, CDR3 DNA, CDR3 protein. The D gene is left open where the match is weak. Size tells how often a clone was seen (once, few, many) or the class of an expanded clone, and some rows leave it out.

once,TRBV7-9,TRBJ2-1,.,TGTGCCAGCAGCTGGTCTAGCGAGTACAATGAGCAGTTCTTC,CASSWSSEYNEQFF
few,TRBV5-8,TRBJ1-1,.,TGTGCCAGCAGCTTCCGGGGAAGGGGTGAAGCTTTCTTT,CASSFRGRGEAFF
.,TRBV14,TRBJ2-7,.,TGTGCCAGCAGCCCGGGACAAAGATACGAGCAGTACTTC,CASSPGQRYEQYF
.,TRBV6-1,TRBJ1-6,.,TGTGCCAGCAGTGAACAGTCGGGGCAAAGTTCACCCCTCCACTTT,CASSEQSGQSSPLHF
.,TRBV6-6,TRBJ1-5,.,TGTGCCAGCAGCCTACCAGGTGGTAATCAGCCCCAGCATTTT,CASSLPGGNQPQHF
.,TRBV10-3,TRBJ1-1,.,TGTGCCATCAGTGATTCTAAGGGCGTCACTGAAGCTTTCTTT,CAISDSKGVTEAFF
.,TRBV27,TRBJ1-6,.,TGTGCCAGCAGTTTATCAATCTACAGGAATTCACCCCTCCACTTT,CASSLSIYRNSPLHF
.,TRBV2,TRBJ2-1,TRBD2,TGTGCCAGCAGGCAGTGGACTAGCGGTAACAATGAGCAGTTCTTC,CASRQWTSGNNEQFF
.,TRBV7-9,TRBJ1-2,.,TGTGCCAGCAGCGCCGTTGGCAGGGGAGTAGATGGCTACACCTTC,CASSAVGRGVDGYTF
.,TRBV4-1,TRBJ2-5,.,TGCGCCAGCAGCCAAGATAGGGGGGGCGGTTTAGGAGAGACCCAGTACTTC,CASSQDRGGGLGETQYF
.,TRBV14,TRBJ2-7,.,TGTGCCAGCAGCCCGGACCCCGCCAGCTACGAGCAGTACTTC,CASSPDPASYEQYF
.,TRBV27,TRBJ1-2,.,TGTGCCAGCAGTTCGTCGGGACAACCTTTCTATGGCTACACCTTC,CASSSSGQPFYGYTF
.,TRBV19,TRBJ1-2,.,TGTGCCAGTAGTAGCCGGGACGGTGCTGGCTATGGCTACACCTTC,CASSSRDGAGYGYTF
.,TRBV5-1,TRBJ2-1,.,TGCGCCAGCAGCTTCTACAGGAACAATGAGCAGTTCTTC,CASSFYRNNEQFF
.,TRBV29-1,TRBJ2-7,.,TGCAGCGTCGTCCTAGGGTACCTGACTTACGAGCAGTACTTC,CSVVLGYLTYEQYF
.,TRBV4-1,TRBJ1-3,.,TGCGCCAGCAGCCAAGAGGGGTTCTCTGGAAACACCATATATTTT,CASSQEGFSGNTIYF
.,TRBV29-1,TRBJ1-1,.,TGCAGCGTTGAAGGAGGTTCCAGGGCGGGCACTGAAGCTTTCTTT,CSVEGGSRAGTEAFF
once,TRBV11-1,TRBJ1-1,.,TGTGCCGGCAGCTTAGGGGACGTGGGGAACACTGAAGCTTTCTTT,CAGSLGDVGNTEAFF
.,TRBV2,TRBJ1-6,TRBD1,TGTGCCATAACAGGGGTTCGTAATTCACCCCTCCACTTT,CAITGVRNSPLHF
.,TRBV7-2,TRBJ2-5,.,TGTGCCAGCAGCTTAGGACTTAACCCCCAAGAGACCCAGTACTTC,CASSLGLNPQETQYF
.,TRBV10-3,TRBJ2-6,.,TGTGCCATCAGTGAGAATCTGGGGGCCAACGTCCTGACTTTC,CAISENLGANVLTF
few,TRBV6-1,TRBJ2-5,.,TGTGCCAGCAGTGAAGCGCGGGCTCAAGAGACCCAGTACTTC,CASSEARAQETQYF
few,TRBV28,TRBJ1-4,.,TGTGCCAGCAGTTTAGTCTGGGACTCCCGAGGTGAAAAACTGTTTTTT,CASSLVWDSRGEKLFF
medium-sized,TRBV4-1,TRBJ1-4,.,TGCGCCAGCAGCCAAGATGGTAGGGGACCTAATGAAAAACTGTTTTTT,CASSQDGRGPNEKLFF
.,TRBV5-1,TRBJ1-1,.,TGCGCCAGCAGCCCGCTAGGGGTCGAAGCTTTCTTT,CASSPLGVEAFF
.,TRBV30,TRBJ2-7,.,TGTGCCTGGAGTGTACAGGGCTACGAGCAGTACTTC,CAWSVQGYEQYF
.,TRBV30,TRBJ2-3,TRBD1,TGTGCCTGGAGTGGGGGGACAGCCAACACAGATACGCAGTATTTT,CAWSGGTANTDTQYF
once,TRBV30,TRBJ1-6,.,TGTGCCTGGACGAGTATCTATAATTCACCCCTCCACTTT,CAWTSIYNSPLHF
medium-sized,TRBV30,TRBJ2-3,TRBD2,TGTGCCTGGGGGGGGCTAGCGGGGTTCACAGATACGCAGTATTTT,CAWGGLAGFTDTQYF
.,TRBV28,TRBJ1-4,.,TGTGCCAGCAGTTTGTGGGGAGTTGCAACTAATGAAAAACTGTTTTTT,CASSLWGVATNEKLFF
medium-sized,TRBV15,TRBJ2-1,.,TGTGCCACCAGCAGAGATAGGGCGGGGGCCATTGAGCAGTTCTTC,CATSRDRAGAIEQFF
.,TRBV2,TRBJ2-2,TRBD2,TGTGCCACCCTCTCTGGAGCGGGAGGGCCAATAGGGGAGCTGTTTTTT,CATLSGAGGPIGELFF
medium-sized,TRBV7-8,TRBJ1-2,.,TGTGCCAGCAGCTTGGAAGGGGCTAGCTACACCTTC,CASSLEGASYTF
few,TRBV2,TRBJ2-6,.,TGTGCCAGCAAGCCCCAGGCTGGGGCCAACGTCCTGACTTTC,CASKPQAGANVLTF
.,TRBV4-2,TRBJ1-4,.,TGTGCCAGCAGCCAAGACCCCCCAGGGGAAAAACTGTTTTTT,CASSQDPPGEKLFF
large,TRBV7-3,TRBJ2-2,.,TGTGCCAGCAGCTTAGACGGCCGGACCGGGGAGCTGTTTTTT,CASSLDGRTGELFF
.,TRBV27,TRBJ2-7,.,TGTGCCAGCAGTTTCGGGGGACAAGCCTACGAGCAGTACTTC,CASSFGGQAYEQYF
.,TRBV6-4,TRBJ2-5,.,TGTGCCAGCAGTGATCCGGACGCCGCGACCCAGTACTTC,CASSDPDAATQYF
.,TRBV4-1,TRBJ1-1,.,TGCGCCAGCAGCCAAGGCCCCGGGGGGGACACTGAAGCTTTCTTT,CASSQGPGGDTEAFF
.,TRBV6-5,TRBJ2-2,.,TGTGCCAGTCTAGAGGCGAACACCGGGGAGCTGTTTTTT,CASLEANTGELFF
.,TRBV7-6,TRBJ2-1,.,TGTGCCAGCAGCTGGAGGGGGATGGGGGCGGGGTACAATGAGCAGTTCTTC,CASSWRGMGAGYNEQFF
once,TRBV6-6,TRBJ1-2,TRBD1,TGTGCCAGCAGTTATGAACAGGGGGCGAATGGCTACACCTTC,CASSYEQGANGYTF
.,TRBV6-5,TRBJ1-1,TRBD1,TGTGCCAGCAAGCTGGACAGGATGAACACTGAAGCTTTCTTT,CASKLDRMNTEAFF
.,TRBV10-1,TRBJ1-3,.,TGCGCCAGCGCCGGCTCTGGAAACACCATATATTTT,CASAGSGNTIYF
.,TRBV5-1,TRBJ2-7,TRBD2,TGCGCCAGCAGCTCCGACGGGACTAGGAGGGAGCAGTACTTC,CASSSDGTRREQYF